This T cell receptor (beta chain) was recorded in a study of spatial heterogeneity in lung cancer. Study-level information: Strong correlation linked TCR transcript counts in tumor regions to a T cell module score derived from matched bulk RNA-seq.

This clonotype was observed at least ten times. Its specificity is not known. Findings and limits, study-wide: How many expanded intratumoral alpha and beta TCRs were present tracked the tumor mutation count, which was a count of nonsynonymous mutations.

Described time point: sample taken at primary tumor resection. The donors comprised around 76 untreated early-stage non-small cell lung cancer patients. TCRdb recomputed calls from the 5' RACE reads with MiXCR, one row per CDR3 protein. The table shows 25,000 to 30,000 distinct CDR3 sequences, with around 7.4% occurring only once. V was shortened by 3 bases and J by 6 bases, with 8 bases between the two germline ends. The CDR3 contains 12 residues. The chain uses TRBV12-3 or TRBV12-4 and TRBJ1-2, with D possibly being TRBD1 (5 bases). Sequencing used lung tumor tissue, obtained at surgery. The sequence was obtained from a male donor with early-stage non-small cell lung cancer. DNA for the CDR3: TGTGCCAGCAGTTTGTTACAGGATGGCTACACCTTC. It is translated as CASSLLQDGYTF.